This TCR beta chain came from a study of technical replicates of blood from a few donors. In germline, CDR1 is SEHNR, CDR2 FQNEAQ (reference sequence). V shed 5 bases, J shed 5 bases, and the junction held 10 bases outside the gene matches. The CDR3 length is 16 residues. Here immunoSEQ multiplex PCR was the method, and the copy in TCRdb shows in-frame clones only, minus some. Of some 78,000 clones listed, around 92% are singletons. The sample was T cells isolated from PBMCs. This TCR derives from a human donor in good health. The J gene is TRBJ2-3, the V gene TRBV7-9; 10 bases align to TRBD1. CDR3 DNA: TGTGCCAGCAGCGACAGCAGGGACAGGGGCGGAGATACGCAGTATTTT. Translation gives CASSDSRDRGGDTQYF.